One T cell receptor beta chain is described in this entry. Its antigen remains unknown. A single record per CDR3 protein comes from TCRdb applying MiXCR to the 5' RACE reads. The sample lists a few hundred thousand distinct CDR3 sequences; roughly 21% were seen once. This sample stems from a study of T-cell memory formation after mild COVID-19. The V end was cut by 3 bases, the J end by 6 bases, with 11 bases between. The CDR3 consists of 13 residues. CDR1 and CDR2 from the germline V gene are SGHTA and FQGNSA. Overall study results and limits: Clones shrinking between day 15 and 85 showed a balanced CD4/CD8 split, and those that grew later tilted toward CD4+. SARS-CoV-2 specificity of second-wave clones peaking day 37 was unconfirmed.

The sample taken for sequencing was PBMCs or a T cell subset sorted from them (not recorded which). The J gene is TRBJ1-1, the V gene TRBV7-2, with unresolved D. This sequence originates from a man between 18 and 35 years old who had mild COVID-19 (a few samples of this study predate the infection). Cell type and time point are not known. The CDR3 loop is CASSFRPGPEAFF. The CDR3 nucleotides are TGTGCCAGCAGCTTCCGACCCGGCCCTGAAGCTTTCTTT. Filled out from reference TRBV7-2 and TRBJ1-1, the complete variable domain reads GAGVSQSPSNKVTEKGKDVELRCDPISGHTALYWYRQSLGQGLEFLIYFQGNSAPDKSGLPSDRFSAERTGGSVSTLTIQRTQQEDSAVYLCASSFRPGPEAFFGQGTRLTVV.